This TCR beta chain was retrieved from a study of PD-L1 blockade in urothelial cancer (dated by TCRdb to the late 2010s). Background on the whole study: Therapy was started in the mid-2010s for all patients, and atezolizumab 1,200 mg was administered intravenously every 3 weeks. About 90% of the roughly 29 patients were identified as males with urothelial cancer of bladder origin, and a prior smoking history was reported by 18 of 29 patients. Patients had an ECOG performance status of 0 or 1 and had received between 0 and 3 prior chemotherapy regimens. Blood samples were analyzed at 3 weeks after treatment start (second dose) and at 6 weeks after treatment start. Blood samples gave a median of 141,255 T cells and roughly 83,000 unique TCRs, with a median clonality of about 0.078. The study was an exploratory multi-omic analysis of somatic, immune and clinical correlates of response to PD-L1 blockade with atezolizumab in urothelial cancer. Pretreatment tumor samples, along with matched peripheral blood serially collected before and after atezolizumab treatment, were subjected to TCR sequencing. Progression-free survival longer than 6 months counted as durable clinical benefit, and TCR features were additionally tested against both progression-free and overall survival. In the same patients, whole exome sequencing and RNA sequencing of pretreatment tumors were performed in addition to TCR sequencing. About 10 patients achieved durable clinical benefit and approximately 20 did not. Pretreatment blood TCR-seq was available for nearly 30 patients, at least one posttreatment blood collection was obtained for some 24 patients, and tumor TCR-seq was available for some 24 patients.

Synthetic TCR analog templates were spiked into each PCR to estimate absolute template abundance from read counts. TCRbeta CDR3 regions were amplified from genomic DNA with bias-controlled V and J gene primers using the immunoSEQ assay. Sequencing of rearranged TCRbeta segments was performed at approximately 20X coverage. The source study handled its data this way. Clustering was used to correct sequencing errors, and CDR3s were annotated against IMGT to assign V, D and J genes. Only productive TCRbeta rearrangements were used in downstream analyses, excluding out-of-frame or stop-codon sequences. To compute clonality, Shannon entropy was normalized by the log of the number of unique productive sequences and then subtracted from one. Clones differing between time points or between blood and tumor were identified by Fisher's exact test with Benjamini-Hochberg correction at adjusted p below 0.01. The immuneACCESS repertoire file appears here via TCRdb, limited to in-frame rearrangements. These files lack a portion of the clones; in checked studies, under half of the deficit traces to unresolved V genes, and the cause of the others is not known. V, J and clone size are those of that table, while D and trimming were read from the DNA. The sample table shows about 95,000 clones, and around 86% are seen once. The ten largest account for approximately 2% of the sample.

The germline V gene supplies CDR1 WSHSY and CDR2 SAAADI. There are 15 amino acids in the CDR3, from cysteine to phenylalanine inclusive. Left in the record is the CDR3 DNA by itself, 45 bases read in frame from the first base. V loses 8 bases at its end and J loses 0 bases; junction bases beyond the gene matches: 8. Notes on this clone: Its antigen target is currently unknown. One base away there is no much larger clone; base qualities are not given.

The time point label here, explained by the study, means: pretreatment peripheral blood. The cohort comprised more than 25 patients with locally advanced or metastatic urothelial carcinoma treated at Memorial Sloan Kettering on a trial protocol. Peripheral blood mononuclear cells were collected pretreatment and during treatment, with between 1 and 8 total time points per patient. The Qiagen DNeasy Blood extraction kit was used to purify genomic DNA from total PBMCs and tumor samples. PBMCs were collected pretreatment and during treatment, and were isolated and stored as previously described. The full study reports these points: Improved progression-free and overall survival was found to be associated with pretreatment peripheral blood TCR clonality below the median. Because the sample size was small (n ≈ 30) and many exploratory analyses were performed, the results are intended to be hypothesis-generating. Among patients with durable benefit, tumor-associated TCR clones showed greater expansion in peripheral blood 3 weeks after treatment started (n ≈ 20, p = 0.022).

This TCR came from a man in his 60s with urothelial cancer. This specimen was PBMCs, taken around atezolizumab (anti-PD-L1) treatment. The V and J genes are TRBV10-2 and TRBJ2-3, with 7 bases in between that match TRBD1. The sequence in DNA is TGCGCCAGCCGGGACAGCCCCTATAGCACAGATACGCAGTATTTT. It encodes CASRDSPYSTDTQYF.